This passage covers 2 T cell receptor beta chains from one sample sequenced in a study of blood T cell repertoires in COVID-19. The assay was immunoSEQ multiplex PCR, and TCRdb's table has in-frame clones only and misses some. Of about 190,000 clones listed, less than 85% are singletons. Sequenced input: peripheral blood. The receptors here all came from a man aged 45-65 years who had recovered from COVID-19.

This clone was counted a single time. The chain employs TRBV23-1 and TRBJ2-1, with 8 bases lining up with TRBD2. Being an ORF, TRBV23-1 has a function that is uncertain. There are 18 residues in the CDR3. Trimming at V came to 3 bases and at J to 9 bases, leaving 19 bases not matched to a gene. The CDR3 is CASSHAGGREDLTCEQFF. CDR3 coding DNA: TGCGCCAGCAGTCATGCCGGGGGGCGGGAGGACCTTACCTGTGAGCAGTTCTTC.

The chain employs TRBV6-5 and TRBJ2-2, with a weak D call TRBD1 (6 bases). CDR1 is MNHEY and CDR2 is SVGAGI in the germline V gene. The CDR3 consists of 14 residues. V was trimmed by 5 bases and J by 1 base, leaving 8 bases between them. The CDR3 bases are TGTGCCAGCAGTACAGGGAGGAACACCGGGGAGCTGTTTTTT. This encodes CASSTGRNTGELFF.